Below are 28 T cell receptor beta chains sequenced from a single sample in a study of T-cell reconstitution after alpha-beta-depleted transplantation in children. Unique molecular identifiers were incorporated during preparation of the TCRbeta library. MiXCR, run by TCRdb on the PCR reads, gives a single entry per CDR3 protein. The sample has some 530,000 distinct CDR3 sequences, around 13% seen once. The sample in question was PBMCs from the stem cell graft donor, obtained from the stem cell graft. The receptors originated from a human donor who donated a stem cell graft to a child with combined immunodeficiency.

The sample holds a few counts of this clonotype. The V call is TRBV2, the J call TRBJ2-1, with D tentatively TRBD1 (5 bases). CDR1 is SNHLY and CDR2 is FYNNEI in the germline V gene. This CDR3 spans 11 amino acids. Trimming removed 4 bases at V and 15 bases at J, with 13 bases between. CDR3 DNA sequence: TGTGCCAGCAGTGGGTTGCAGGGCGGGTTCTTC. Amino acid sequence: CASSGLQGGFF.

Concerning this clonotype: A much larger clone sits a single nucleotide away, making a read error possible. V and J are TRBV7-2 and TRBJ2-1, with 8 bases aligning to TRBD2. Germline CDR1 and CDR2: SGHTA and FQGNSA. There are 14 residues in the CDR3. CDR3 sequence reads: CASNLAGTYNEQFF. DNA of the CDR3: TGTGCCAGCAACTTAGCGGGGACCTACAATGAGCAGTTCTTC.

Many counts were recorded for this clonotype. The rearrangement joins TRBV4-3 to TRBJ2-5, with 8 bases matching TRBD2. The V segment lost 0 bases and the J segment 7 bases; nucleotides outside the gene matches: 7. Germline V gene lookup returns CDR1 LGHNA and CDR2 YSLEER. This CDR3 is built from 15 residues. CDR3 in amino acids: CASSQEVSGMGTQYF. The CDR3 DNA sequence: TGCGCCAGCAGCCAAGAAGTTAGCGGGATGGGGACCCAGTACTTC.

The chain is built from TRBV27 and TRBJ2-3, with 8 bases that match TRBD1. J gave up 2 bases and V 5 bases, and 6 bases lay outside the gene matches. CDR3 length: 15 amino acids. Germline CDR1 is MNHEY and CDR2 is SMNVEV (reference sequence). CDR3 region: CASSPRTGYTDTQYF. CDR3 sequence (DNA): TGTGCCAGCAGTCCGAGGACAGGGTACACAGATACGCAGTATTTT.

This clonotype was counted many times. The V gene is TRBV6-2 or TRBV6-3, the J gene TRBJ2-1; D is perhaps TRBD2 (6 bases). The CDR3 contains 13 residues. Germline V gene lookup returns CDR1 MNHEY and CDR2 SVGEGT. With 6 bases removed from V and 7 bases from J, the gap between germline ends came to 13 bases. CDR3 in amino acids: CASSPGRRNEQFF. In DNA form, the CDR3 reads TGTGCCAGCAGCCCCGGGAGACGGAATGAGCAGTTCTTC.

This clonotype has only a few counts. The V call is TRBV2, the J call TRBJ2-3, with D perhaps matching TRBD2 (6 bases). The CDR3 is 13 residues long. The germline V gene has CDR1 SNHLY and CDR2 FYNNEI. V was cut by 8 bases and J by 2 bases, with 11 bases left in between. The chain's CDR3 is CASGSGLTDTQYF. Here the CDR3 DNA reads TGTGCCAGCGGAAGCGGGCTCACAGATACGCAGTATTTT. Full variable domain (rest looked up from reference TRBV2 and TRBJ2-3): EPEVTQTPSHQVTQMGQEVILRCVPISNHLYFYWYRQILGQKVEFLVSFYNNEISEKSEIFDDQFSVERPDGSNFTLKIRSTKLEDSAMYFCASGSGLTDTQYFGPGTRLTVL.

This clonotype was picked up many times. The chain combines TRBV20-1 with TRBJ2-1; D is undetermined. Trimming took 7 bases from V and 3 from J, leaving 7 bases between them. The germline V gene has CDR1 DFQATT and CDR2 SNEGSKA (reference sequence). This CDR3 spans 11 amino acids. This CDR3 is CSVHVYNEQFF. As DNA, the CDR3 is TGCAGTGTCCACGTCTACAATGAGCAGTTCTTC.

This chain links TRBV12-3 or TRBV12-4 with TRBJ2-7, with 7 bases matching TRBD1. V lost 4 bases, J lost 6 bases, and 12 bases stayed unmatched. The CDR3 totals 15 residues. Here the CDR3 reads CASSSPGDSACEQYF. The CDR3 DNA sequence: TGTGCCAGCAGTTCCCCAGGGGACAGCGCGTGCGAGCAGTACTTC.

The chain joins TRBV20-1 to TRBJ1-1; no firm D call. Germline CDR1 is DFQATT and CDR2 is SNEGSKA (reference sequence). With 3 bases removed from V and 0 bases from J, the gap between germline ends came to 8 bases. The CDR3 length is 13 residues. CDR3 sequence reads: CSARARLNTEAFF. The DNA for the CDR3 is TGCAGTGCTAGGGCTCGGTTGAACACTGAAGCTTTCTTT.

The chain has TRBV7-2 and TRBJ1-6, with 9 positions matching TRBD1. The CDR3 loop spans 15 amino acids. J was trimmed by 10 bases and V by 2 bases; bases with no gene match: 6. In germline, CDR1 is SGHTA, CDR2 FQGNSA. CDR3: CASSLWGTGSSPLHF. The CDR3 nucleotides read TGTGCCAGCAGCTTATGGGGGACAGGGAGCTCACCCCTCCACTTT.

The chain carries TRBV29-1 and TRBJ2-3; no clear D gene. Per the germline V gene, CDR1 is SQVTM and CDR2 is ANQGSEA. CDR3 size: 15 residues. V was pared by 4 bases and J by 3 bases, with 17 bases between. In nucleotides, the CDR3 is TGCAGCGTTGTCCTTCGGCGAGTTGGGACAGATACGCAGTATTTT. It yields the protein CSVVLRRVGTDTQYF.

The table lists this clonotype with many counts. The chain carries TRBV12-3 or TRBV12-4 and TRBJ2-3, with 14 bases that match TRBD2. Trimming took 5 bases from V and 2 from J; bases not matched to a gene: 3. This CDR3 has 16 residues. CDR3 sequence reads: CASSGLAGGATDTQYF. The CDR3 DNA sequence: TGTGCCAGCAGTGGACTAGCGGGAGGCGCCACAGATACGCAGTATTTT.

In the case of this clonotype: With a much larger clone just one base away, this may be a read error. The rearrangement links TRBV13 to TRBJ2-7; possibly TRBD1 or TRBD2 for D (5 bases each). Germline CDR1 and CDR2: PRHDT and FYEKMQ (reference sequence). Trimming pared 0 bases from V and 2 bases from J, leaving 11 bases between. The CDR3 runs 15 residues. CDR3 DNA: TGTGCCAGCAGCTTAGGTAGGGACCAAACCTACGAGCAGTACTTC. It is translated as CASSLGRDQTYEQYF. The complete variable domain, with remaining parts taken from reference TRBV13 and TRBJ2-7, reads AAGVIQSPRHLIKEKRETATLKCYPIPRHDTVYWYQQGPGQDPQFLISFYEKMQSDKGSIPDRFSAQQFSDYHSELNMSSLELGDSALYFCASSLGRDQTYEQYFGPGTRLTVT.

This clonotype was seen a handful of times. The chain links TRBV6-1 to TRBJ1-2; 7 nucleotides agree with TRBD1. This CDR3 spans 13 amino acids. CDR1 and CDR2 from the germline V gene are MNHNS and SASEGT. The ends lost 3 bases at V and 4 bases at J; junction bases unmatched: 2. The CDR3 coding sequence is TGTGCCAGCAGTGAGACAGGGACCTATGGCTACACCTTC. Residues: CASSETGTYGYTF.

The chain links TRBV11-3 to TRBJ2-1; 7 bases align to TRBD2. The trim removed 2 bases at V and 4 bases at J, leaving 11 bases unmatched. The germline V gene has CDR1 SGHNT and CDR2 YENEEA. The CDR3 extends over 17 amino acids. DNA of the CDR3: TGTGCCAGCAGCTTAAGCCCTCACTCTAGCGGTTACAATGAGCAGTTCTTC. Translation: CASSLSPHSSGYNEQFF. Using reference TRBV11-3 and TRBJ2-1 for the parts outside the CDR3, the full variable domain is EAGVVQSPRYKIIEKKQPVAFWCNPISGHNTLYWYLQNLGQGPELLIRYENEEAVDDSQLPKDRFSAERLKGVDSTLKIQPAELGDSAVYLCASSLSPHSSGYNEQFFGPGTRLTVL.

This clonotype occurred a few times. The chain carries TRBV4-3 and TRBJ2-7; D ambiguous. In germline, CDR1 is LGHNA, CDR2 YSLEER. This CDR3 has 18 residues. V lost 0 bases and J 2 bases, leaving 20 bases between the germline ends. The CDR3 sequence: CASSQEVGHGSGPYEQYF. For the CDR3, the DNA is TGCGCCAGCAGCCAAGAAGTCGGTCACGGATCCGGGCCCTACGAGCAGTACTTC.

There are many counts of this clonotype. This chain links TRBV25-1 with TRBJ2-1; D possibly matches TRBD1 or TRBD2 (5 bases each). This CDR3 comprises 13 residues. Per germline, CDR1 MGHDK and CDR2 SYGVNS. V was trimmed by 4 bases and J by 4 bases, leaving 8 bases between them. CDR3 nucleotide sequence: TGTGCCAGCAGTGGGGGGAGATACAATGAGCAGTTCTTC. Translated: CASSGGRYNEQFF.

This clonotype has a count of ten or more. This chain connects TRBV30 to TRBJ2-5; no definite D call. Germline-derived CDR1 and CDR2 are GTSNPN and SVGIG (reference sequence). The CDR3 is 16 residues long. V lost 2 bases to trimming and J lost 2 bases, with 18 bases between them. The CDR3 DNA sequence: TGTGCCTGGAGTCCGTGGCCCCTCGTTGCTCAAGAGACCCAGTACTTC. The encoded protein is CAWSPWPLVAQETQYF.

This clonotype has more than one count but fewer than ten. The CDR3 DNA is TGTGCCAGCAGTTTTGAGAAAGAGACCCAGTACTTC. Amino acid sequence: CASSFEKETQYF. The chain is built from TRBV12-3 or TRBV12-4 and TRBJ2-5; no clear D. This CDR3 is built from 12 residues. The V gene lost 3 bases and the J gene lost 3 bases, with 5 bases spanning the gap.

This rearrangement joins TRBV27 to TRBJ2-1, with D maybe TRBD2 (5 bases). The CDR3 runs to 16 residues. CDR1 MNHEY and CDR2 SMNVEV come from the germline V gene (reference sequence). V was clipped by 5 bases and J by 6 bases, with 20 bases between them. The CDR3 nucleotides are TGTGCCAGCAGTCCGGTGGCTGGACGTGAGGGCAATGAGCAGTTCTTC. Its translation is CASSPVAGREGNEQFF.

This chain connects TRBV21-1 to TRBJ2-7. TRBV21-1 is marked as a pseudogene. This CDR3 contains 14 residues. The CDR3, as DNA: TGTGCCAGCAGAATAGGGCTTAGGCCCTACGAGCAGTACTTC. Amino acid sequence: CASRIGLRPYEQYF.

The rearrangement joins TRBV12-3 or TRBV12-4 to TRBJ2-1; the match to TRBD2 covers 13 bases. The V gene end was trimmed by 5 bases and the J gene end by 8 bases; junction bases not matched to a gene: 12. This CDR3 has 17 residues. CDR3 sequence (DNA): TGTGCCAGCAGTCCGGGACTAGCGGGATCTACAGGCGATGAGCAGTTCTTC. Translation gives CASSPGLAGSTGDEQFF.

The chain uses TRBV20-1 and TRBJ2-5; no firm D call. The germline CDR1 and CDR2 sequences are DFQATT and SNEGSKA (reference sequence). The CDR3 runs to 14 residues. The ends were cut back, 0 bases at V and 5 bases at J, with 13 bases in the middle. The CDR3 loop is CSARDQWLGETQYF. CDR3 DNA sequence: TGCAGTGCTAGAGATCAATGGCTCGGGGAGACCCAGTACTTC.

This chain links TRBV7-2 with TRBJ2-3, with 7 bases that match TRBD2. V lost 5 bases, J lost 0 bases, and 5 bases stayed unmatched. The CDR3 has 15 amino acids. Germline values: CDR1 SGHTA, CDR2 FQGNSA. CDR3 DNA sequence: TGTGCCAGCAGCCTCACTAGCGTCAGCACAGATACGCAGTATTTT. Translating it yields CASSLTSVSTDTQYF.

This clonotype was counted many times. This CDR3 reads CASSLVGFPEQYF. The CDR3, as DNA: TGTGCCAGCAGTTTAGTCGGGTTTCCAGAGCAGTACTTC. The chain carries TRBV12-3 or TRBV12-4 and TRBJ2-7; the D is unclear. CDR3 length: 13 residues. The V end was cut by 1 base, the J end by 7 bases, with 11 bases between.

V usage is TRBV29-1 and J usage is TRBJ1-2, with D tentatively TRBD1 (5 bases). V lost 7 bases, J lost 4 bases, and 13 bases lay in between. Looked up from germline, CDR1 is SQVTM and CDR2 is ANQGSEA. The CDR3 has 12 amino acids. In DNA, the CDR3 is TGCAGCGCCGGGACTTTAGGCTATGGCTACACCTTC. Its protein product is CSAGTLGYGYTF.

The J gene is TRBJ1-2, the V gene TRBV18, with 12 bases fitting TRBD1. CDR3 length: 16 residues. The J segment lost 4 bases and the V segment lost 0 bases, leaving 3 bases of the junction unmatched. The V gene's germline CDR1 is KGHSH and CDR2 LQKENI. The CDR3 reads CASSPPGTGGLYGYTF. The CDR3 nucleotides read TGTGCCAGCTCACCACCAGGGACAGGGGGCCTCTATGGCTACACCTTC.

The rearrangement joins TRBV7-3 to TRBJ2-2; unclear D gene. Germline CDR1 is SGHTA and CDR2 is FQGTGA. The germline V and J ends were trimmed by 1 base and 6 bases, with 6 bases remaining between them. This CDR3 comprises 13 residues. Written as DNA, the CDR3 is TGTGCCAGCAGCTTAAGCAAGCCCGGGGAGCTGTTTTTT. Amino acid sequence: CASSLSKPGELFF.